This TCR beta chain was sequenced during a study of human T cells and chemical hapten exposure. A single record per CDR3 protein comes from TCRdb applying MiXCR to the RACE reads. The sample carries 180,000 or so distinct CDR3 sequences, about 20% recorded once. Indicated time point: patch test 1, 2 weeks after DPC sensitization. Noted treatment: therapeutic diphenylcyclopropenone sensitization with weekly scalp DPC. CDR3 length equals 15 residues. Germline values: CDR1 SGHRS, CDR2 YFSETQ. V was trimmed by 4 bases and J by 4 bases, leaving 17 bases between them. Ten or more counts support this clonotype.

This sample comprised whole blood, obtained in connection with sensitization to the hapten diphenylcyclopropenone (DPC). The genes are TRBV5-1 and TRBJ1-2, with D perhaps TRBD1 (5 bases). This clonotype was sampled from a woman aged 45-65 years with alopecia areata. Some clones in this sample may be carry-over from other donors' samples. The CDR3: CASSPQPGTVYGYTF. The CDR3 DNA reads TGCGCCAGCAGCCCACAACCCGGGACGGTCTATGGCTACACCTTC. Using reference TRBV5-1 and TRBJ1-2 for the parts outside the CDR3, the full variable domain is KAGVTQTPRYLIKTRGQQVTLSCSPISGHRSVSWYQQTPGQGLQFLFEYFSETQRNKGNFPGRFSGRQFSNSRSEMNVSTLELGDSALYLCASSPQPGTVYGYTFGSGTRLTVV.